A selection of T cell receptor beta chains follows, all from one sample in a study of T cells after yellow fever vaccination. In TCRdb, the 5' RACE reads were re-called with MiXCR into one record per CDR3 protein. The data contain more than 300,000 distinct CDR3 sequences, about 10% of them seen just once; the ten biggest clones take up around 3.2%. Sample: CD4+ T cells sorted from PBMCs, taken 45 days after the yellow fever booster vaccination. The receptor source for this set is a man aged 18 to 30 who received the YFV17D yellow fever vaccine. Each CDR3 is given with its conserved first and last residue. The D gene is left open where the match is weak. Only some rows state a clone size, as once, few, many or a class for expanded clones.

few	TRBV25-1	NA	TRBJ2-2	CASSERRTGELFF	TGTGCCAGCAGTGAAAGGCGCACCGGGGAGCTGTTTTTT
medium-sized	TRBV20-1	NA	TRBJ2-6	CSAPETSGANVLTF	TGCAGTGCCCCAGAGACCTCTGGGGCCAACGTCCTGACTTTC
NA	TRBV20-1	NA	TRBJ1-4	CSAAAATNEKLFF	TGCAGTGCCGCAGCCGCAACTAATGAAAAACTGTTTTTT
few	TRBV19	NA	TRBJ2-3	CASKAPGTDTQYF	TGTGCCAGTAAGGCTCCGGGCACAGATACGCAGTATTTT
NA	TRBV28	NA	TRBJ1-2	CASSFWTYGYTF	TGTGCCAGCAGTTTCTGGACGTATGGCTACACCTTC
NA	TRBV5-6	NA	TRBJ2-2	CASSQVGRDTGELFF	TGTGCCAGCAGCCAAGTGGGCAGGGACACCGGGGAGCTGTTTTTT
NA	TRBV9	NA	TRBJ1-1	CASSAEGGGTRFTEAFF	TGTGCCAGCAGCGCCGAGGGCGGGGGCACTCGGTTCACTGAAGCTTTCTTT
NA	TRBV24-1	NA	TRBJ2-2	CATSGATGELFF	TGTGCCACCAGTGGGGCCACCGGGGAGCTGTTTTTT
NA	TRBV27	TRBD2	TRBJ2-1	CASSLTRPGGGANEQFF	TGTGCCAGCAGTTTAACCCGTCCGGGCGGGGGGGCTAATGAGCAGTTCTTC
NA	TRBV12-3/TRBV12-4	NA	TRBJ1-1	CASSLAGWGVVETEAFF	TGTGCCAGCAGCCTCGCGGGCTGGGGAGTTGTGGAAACTGAAGCTTTCTTT
few	TRBV20-1	NA	TRBJ1-1	CSVGEEDTEAFF	TGCAGCGTGGGAGAGGAGGACACTGAAGCTTTCTTT
few	TRBV4-3	TRBD1	TRBJ1-1	CASSQVPGTGGPTEAFF	TGCGCCAGCAGCCAAGTCCCCGGGACAGGGGGACCTACTGAAGCTTTCTTT
NA	TRBV2	TRBD2	TRBJ2-5	CASRATGTSGRETQYF	TGTGCCAGCAGGGCCACCGGGACTAGCGGGCGGGAGACCCAGTACTTC
many	TRBV12-3/TRBV12-4	TRBD1	TRBJ2-2	CASSPLTGATGELFF	TGTGCCAGCAGCCCCCTTACAGGGGCCACCGGGGAGCTGTTTTTT
few	TRBV10-3	NA	TRBJ2-3	CAISESRTRGSDTQYF	TGTGCCATCAGTGAGTCTAGGACAAGAGGGTCAGATACGCAGTATTTT
few	TRBV29-1	TRBD2	TRBJ2-3	CSVEGSREGGHTQYF	TGCAGCGTTGAAGGCTCCAGGGAGGGAGGCCATACGCAGTATTTT
many	TRBV11-3	TRBD2	TRBJ2-1	CASSFRGVPEQFF	TGTGCCAGCAGCTTCCGGGGGGTCCCTGAGCAGTTCTTC
NA	TRBV28	TRBD1	TRBJ1-5	CASRGQGVYQPQHF	TGTGCCAGCAGGGGACAGGGTGTATATCAGCCCCAGCATTTT
few	TRBV30	TRBD1	TRBJ2-2	CAFRGQAGTGELFF	TGTGCCTTCCGGGGACAGGCGGGGACCGGGGAGCTGTTTTTT
NA	TRBV6-1	TRBD1	TRBJ1-5	CASRQGQGPNQPQHF	TGTGCCAGCAGGCAAGGACAGGGTCCCAATCAGCCCCAGCATTTT
NA	TRBV4-1	TRBD1	TRBJ2-2	CASSQEGRGHRTGELFF	TGCGCCAGCAGCCAAGAGGGAAGGGGGCACCGGACCGGGGAGCTGTTTTTT
NA	TRBV18	NA	TRBJ2-1	CASAQLSSSYNEQFF	TGTGCCAGCGCACAGTTGTCCAGCTCCTACAATGAGCAGTTCTTC
NA	TRBV7-8	NA	TRBJ2-1	CASTRLGGRPASYNEQFF	TGTGCCAGCACCCGATTAGGGGGGAGGCCGGCATCCTACAATGAGCAGTTCTTC
NA	TRBV9	NA	TRBJ2-5	CASSVAPRAGETQYF	TGTGCCAGCAGCGTAGCCCCCCGGGCCGGGGAGACCCAGTACTTC
NA	TRBV5-1	NA	TRBJ1-2	CASSLDGWNGYTF	TGCGCCAGCAGCTTGGATGGGTGGAATGGCTACACCTTC
few	TRBV30	NA	TRBJ1-6	CAWGQGSDSPLHF	TGTGCCTGGGGTCAGGGGAGCGATTCACCCCTCCACTTT
many	TRBV28	NA	TRBJ1-6	CASSPSGPVGTLHF	TGTGCCAGCAGTCCTAGTGGGCCAGTGGGAACCCTCCACTTT
NA	TRBV11-2	NA	TRBJ2-1	CASSPARVGTYNEQFF	TGTGCCAGCAGCCCGGCCCGGGTGGGTACCTACAATGAGCAGTTCTTC
NA	TRBV10-1	NA	TRBJ1-2	CASSPSLVEGYTF	TGCGCCAGCAGCCCATCTCTCGTGGAGGGCTACACCTTC
NA	TRBV5-1	NA	TRBJ2-5	CASSPAPGRQETQYF	TGCGCCAGCAGTCCGGCTCCAGGCCGCCAAGAGACCCAGTACTTC
many	TRBV24-1	TRBD1	TRBJ2-7	CANLPKDREVREQYF	TGTGCCAACCTCCCCAAGGACAGGGAGGTGAGGGAGCAGTACTTC